Listed here are 5 T cell receptor beta chains from one sample, sequenced in a study of T cell repertoires in cytomegalovirus infection. Antigen specificity for these receptors is unknown. TCRdb passed the reads through MiXCR, listing each CDR3 protein once. The data contain 450,000 to 650,000 distinct CDR3 sequences, under 45% of them seen just once; the ten biggest clones take up 40% to 60%. The sequencing here drew on cultured PBMCs, taken from culture after CMV antigen stimulation. The origin of the receptors is a human donor in good health (CMV status not recorded). Some clones in this sample may be carry-over from other donors' samples.

This clonotype was seen more than once but under ten times. The rearrangement joins TRBV7-9 to TRBJ1-3; D is unresolved. The CDR3 is made up of 14 amino acids. Germline values: CDR1 SEHNR, CDR2 FQNEAQ (reference sequence). Trimming took off 5 bases at V and 2 bases at J, with 10 bases between the two ends. CDR3 coding DNA: TGTGCCAGCAGCCCCCCCTTCGCTGGAAACACCATATATTTT. Protein sequence: CASSPPFAGNTIYF.

V usage is TRBV12-3 or TRBV12-4 and J usage is TRBJ1-2; D remains unclear. Between the trimmed V and J ends, which lost 4 bases and 6 bases, there was a span of 12 bases. The CDR3 contains 13 residues. The CDR3 sequence: CASSSWRLNGYTF. CDR3 DNA sequence: TGTGCCAGCAGTTCGTGGAGGCTTAATGGCTACACCTTC.

The V call is TRBV7-2, the J call TRBJ1-2, with D unclear. Trimming pared 5 bases from V and 8 bases from J, leaving 15 bases between. Germline CDR1 and CDR2: SGHTA and FQGNSA. This CDR3 has 13 amino acids. CDR3 nucleotide sequence: TGTGCCAGCAGCAGGCTGAGGGTGAACGGCTACACCTTC. Its translation: CASSRLRVNGYTF.

The chain recombines TRBV11-2 with TRBJ2-1; D may be TRBD1 (6 bases). Trimming took off 2 bases at V and 2 bases at J, with 16 bases between the two ends. Germline V gene lookup returns CDR1 SGHAT and CDR2 FQNNGV. The CDR3 runs 17 residues. The CDR3 coding sequence is TGTGCCAGCAGCTTAAACCCGACAGGACAGACCTACAATGAGCAGTTCTTC. This translates into CASSLNPTGQTYNEQFF. The full variable domain, in which reference TRBV11-2 and TRBJ2-1 provide the parts outside the CDR3, is EAGVAQSPRYKIIEKRQSVAFWCNPISGHATLYWYQQILGQGPKLLIQFQNNGVVDDSQLPKDRFSAERLKGVDSTLKIQPAKLEDSAVYLCASSLNPTGQTYNEQFFGPGTRLTVL.

This clonotype was seen ten or more times. The chain uses TRBV7-2 and TRBJ2-1; no reliable D call. Germline assignment: CDR1 SGHTA and CDR2 FQGNSA. Trimming took off 1 base at V and 9 bases at J, with 13 bases between the two ends. The CDR3 runs 14 residues. The CDR3 is CASSLGAASGEQFF. CDR3 nucleotide sequence: TGTGCCAGCAGCTTAGGGGCCGCTTCGGGTGAGCAGTTCTTC.